This T cell receptor (beta chain) appears in the sequencing data of a study of cytomegalovirus exposure and HLA in healthy donors. The wider study: Genotyping of hundreds of donors showed that about 83% belonged to the Caucasian-associated ancestry cluster.

On this clone itself: Its target is not known.

Primers included in the PCR were 60 Vbeta and 13 Jbeta primers. Only in-frame clones appear in the TCRdb table, and some are missing; sequencing was by immunoSEQ multiplex PCR. This table holds about 120,000 clones, more than 70% found once. Overall study results and limits: From TCR beta sequences, most subjects' HLA-A and HLA-B alleles were reportedly predicted accurately. For TCR beta chains, V- and J-gene trimming was later linked to a missense DCLRE1C variant. CMV antigen specificity was confirmed in vitro for a few CMV-associated chains.

Deletions cut 3 bases from V and 8 bases from J, with 9 bases between. There are 12 residues in the CDR3. In germline, CDR1 is SGHNT, CDR2 YYREEE (reference sequence). The rearrangement joins TRBV5-4 to TRBJ2-1; D call uncertain. The TCR was taken from a man aged 50 to 60 in good health and CMV-seronegative. The sequenced sample consisted of PBMCs. The CDR3 nucleotides read TGTGCCAGCAGCTGGAGTACTGATGAGCAGTTCTTC. Amino acid sequence: CASSWSTDEQFF.